These 8 T cell receptor beta chains were sequenced from one sample in a study of CD8+ T cells in alopecia areata. RNA was isolated and reverse transcribed to cDNA, the sequencing template. Sequenced by immunoSEQ multiplex PCR; TCRdb stores in-frame clones only, minus some. The sample has 200,000 to 250,000 clones, about 40% seen once. Treatment here: oral pan-JAK inhibitor, 5-10 mg twice daily. This specimen was CD4+ T cells sorted from blood, taken around week 36, from a patient treated with tofacitinib. These TCRs come from a human donor with alopecia areata.

The CDR3 coding sequence is TGTGCCAGCAGCTTAGCCGGACTAGCGCACAATGAGCAGTTCTTC. Protein sequence: CASSLAGLAHNEQFF. This sequence joins TRBV7-6 and TRBJ2-1; 9 bases map to TRBD2. This CDR3 is 15 amino acids long. CDR1 SGHVS and CDR2 FNYEAQ come from the germline V gene. Trimming removed 0 bases from V and 5 bases from J; junction bases left unmatched: 2.

The chain employs TRBV15 and TRBJ2-7; TRBD2 matches at 9 bases. The CDR3 runs 14 residues. V shed 0 bases and J 3 bases; nucleotides not matched to a gene: 0. Per germline, CDR1 LNHNV and CDR2 YYDKDF (reference sequence). The chain's CDR3 is CATSREAGGYEQYF. DNA for the CDR3: TGTGCCACCAGCAGAGAAGCGGGAGGCTACGAGCAGTACTTC.

In this sample, this clone turned up a few times. As DNA, the CDR3 is TGTGCCAGCAGTTACACGATATCAGGAAACACCATATATTTT. Translating it yields CASSYTISGNTIYF. The rearrangement joins TRBV6-6 to TRBJ1-3, with D unclear. Germline V lookup: CDR1 MNHNY, CDR2 SVGAGI (reference sequence). The V and J ends lost 2 bases and 4 bases respectively, with 9 bases between them. This CDR3 contains 14 residues.

This clone was seen more than once but under ten times. This CDR3 reads CASSSDRAGKNQPQHF. The CDR3, as DNA: TGTGCCAGCAGCTCCGACAGGGCTGGAAAAAATCAGCCCCAGCATTTT. The chain couples TRBV7-9 to TRBJ1-5, with 7 bases lining up with TRBD1. The length of the CDR3 is 16 residues. Germline CDR1 reads SEHNR; CDR2 reads FQNEAQ (reference sequence). V trimming: 4 bases; J trimming: 4 bases; junction bases outside the gene matches: 10.

The chain combines TRBV7-2 with TRBJ2-1, with 8 bases lining up with TRBD2. Germline CDR1 is SGHTA and CDR2 is FQGNSA. After removal of 5 bases from V and 3 bases from J, the junction contained 6 bases not matched to a gene. The CDR3 sequence is 15 residues long. CDR3 nucleotides: TGTGCCAGCAGCGAAAGCGGGAGTCGCTACAATGAGCAGTTCTTC. Translated, it gives CASSESGSRYNEQFF.

This clone was observed many times. V is TRBV6-6 and J is TRBJ2-1; possible D gene TRBD2, 7 bases. Looked up from germline, CDR1 is MNHNY and CDR2 is SVGAGI (reference sequence). V was pared by 5 bases and J by 5 bases, with 16 bases between. The CDR3 contains 15 residues. DNA of the CDR3: TGTGCCAGCAGTCGGGGGGCAGGGAGTGACAATGAGCAGTTCTTC. It is translated as CASSRGAGSDNEQFF.

There are many counts of this clone. The chain couples TRBV7-2 to TRBJ2-4; D unresolved. CDR1 and CDR2 from the germline V gene are SGHTA and FQGNSA. V was trimmed by 4 bases and J by 8 bases, leaving 12 bases between them. The CDR3 contains 13 residues. This CDR3 is CASSSRVEDIQYF. The CDR3 nucleotides are TGTGCCAGCAGCTCTCGAGTGGAAGACATTCAGTACTTC.

This clone was found a few times. This sequence joins TRBV7-8 and TRBJ2-5; no definite D call. From germline, CDR1 is SGHVS and CDR2 FQNEAQ. This CDR3 has 13 amino acids. The V end was cut by 0 bases, the J end by 4 bases, with 6 bases between. The CDR3 reads CASSLALPETQYF. As DNA, the CDR3 is TGTGCCAGCAGCTTAGCGCTGCCAGAGACCCAGTACTTC.